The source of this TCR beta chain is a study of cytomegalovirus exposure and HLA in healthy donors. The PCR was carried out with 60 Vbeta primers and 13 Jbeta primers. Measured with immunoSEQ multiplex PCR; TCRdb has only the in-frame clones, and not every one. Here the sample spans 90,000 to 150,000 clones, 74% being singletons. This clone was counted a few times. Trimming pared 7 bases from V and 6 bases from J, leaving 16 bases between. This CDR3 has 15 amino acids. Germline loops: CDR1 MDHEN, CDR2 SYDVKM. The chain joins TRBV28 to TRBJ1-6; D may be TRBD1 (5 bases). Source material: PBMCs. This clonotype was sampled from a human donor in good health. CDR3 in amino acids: CASITRWGVNSPLHF. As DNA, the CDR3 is TGTGCCAGCATCACAAGGTGGGGGGTTAATTCACCCCTCCACTTT.